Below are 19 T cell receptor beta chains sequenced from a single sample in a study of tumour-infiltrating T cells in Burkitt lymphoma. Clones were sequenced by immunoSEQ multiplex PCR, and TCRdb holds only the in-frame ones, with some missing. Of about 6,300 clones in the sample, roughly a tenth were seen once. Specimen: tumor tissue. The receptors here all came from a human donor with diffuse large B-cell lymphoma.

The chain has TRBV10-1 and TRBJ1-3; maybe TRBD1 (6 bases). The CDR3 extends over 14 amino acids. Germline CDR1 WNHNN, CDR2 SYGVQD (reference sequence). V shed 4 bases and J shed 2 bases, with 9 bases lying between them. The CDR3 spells CASSGRGAGNTIYF. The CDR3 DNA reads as TGCGCCAGCAGTGGCAGGGGAGCTGGAAACACCATATATTTT.

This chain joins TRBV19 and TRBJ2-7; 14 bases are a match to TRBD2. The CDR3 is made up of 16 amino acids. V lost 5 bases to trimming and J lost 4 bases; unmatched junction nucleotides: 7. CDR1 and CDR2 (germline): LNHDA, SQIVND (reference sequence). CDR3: CASSLGLAGAGYEQYF. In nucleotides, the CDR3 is TGTGCCAGTAGTCTGGGACTAGCGGGGGCAGGGTACGAGCAGTACTTC. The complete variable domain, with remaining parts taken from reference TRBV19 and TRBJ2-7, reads DGGITQSPKYLFRKEGQNVTLSCEQNLNHDAMYWYRQDPGQGLRLIYYSQIVNDFQKGDIAEGYSVSREKKESFPLTVTSAQKNPTAFYLCASSLGLAGAGYEQYFGPGTRLTVT.

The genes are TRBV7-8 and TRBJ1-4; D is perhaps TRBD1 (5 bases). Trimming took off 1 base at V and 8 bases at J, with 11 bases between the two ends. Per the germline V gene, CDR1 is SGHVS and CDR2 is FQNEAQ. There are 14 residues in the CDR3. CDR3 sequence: CASSLVPGEEKLFF. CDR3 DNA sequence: TGTGCCAGCAGCTTAGTGCCGGGGGAGGAAAAACTGTTTTTT.

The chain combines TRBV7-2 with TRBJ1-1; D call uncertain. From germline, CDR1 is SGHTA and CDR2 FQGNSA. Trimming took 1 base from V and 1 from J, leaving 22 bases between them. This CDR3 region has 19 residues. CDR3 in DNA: TGTGCCAGCAGCTTAGTTGAAAGGGATTGGGCTTATTCGAACACTGAAGCTTTCTTT. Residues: CASSLVERDWAYSNTEAFF.

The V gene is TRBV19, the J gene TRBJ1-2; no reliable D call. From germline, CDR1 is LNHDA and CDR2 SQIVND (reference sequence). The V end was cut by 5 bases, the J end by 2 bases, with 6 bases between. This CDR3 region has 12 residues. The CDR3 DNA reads TGTGCCAGTAGTTCCCGAAACTATGGCTACACCTTC. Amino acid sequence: CASSSRNYGYTF.

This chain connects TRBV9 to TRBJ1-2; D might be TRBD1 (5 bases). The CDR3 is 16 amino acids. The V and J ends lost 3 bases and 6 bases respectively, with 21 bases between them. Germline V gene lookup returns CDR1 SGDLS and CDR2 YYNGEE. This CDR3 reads CASSERQPRRGNGYTF. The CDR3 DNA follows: TGTGCCAGCAGCGAACGACAGCCCCGCAGAGGGAATGGCTACACCTTC.

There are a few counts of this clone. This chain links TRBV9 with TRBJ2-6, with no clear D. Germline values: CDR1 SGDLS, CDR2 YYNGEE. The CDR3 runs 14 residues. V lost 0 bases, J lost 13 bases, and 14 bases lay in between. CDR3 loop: CASSVEITDSVLTF. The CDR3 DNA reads TGTGCCAGCAGCGTAGAGATTACTGACTCAGTCCTGACTTTC.

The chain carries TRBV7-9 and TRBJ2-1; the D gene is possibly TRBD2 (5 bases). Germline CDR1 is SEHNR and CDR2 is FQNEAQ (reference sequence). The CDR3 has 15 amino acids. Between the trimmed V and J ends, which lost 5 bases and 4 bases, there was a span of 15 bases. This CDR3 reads CASSPRRESYNEQFF. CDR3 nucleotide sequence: TGTGCCAGCAGCCCCCGAAGGGAGAGTTACAATGAGCAGTTCTTC.

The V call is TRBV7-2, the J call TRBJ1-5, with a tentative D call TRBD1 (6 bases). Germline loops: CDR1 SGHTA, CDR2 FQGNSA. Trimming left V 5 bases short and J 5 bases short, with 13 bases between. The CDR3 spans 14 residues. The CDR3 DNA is TGTGCCAGCAGCGGTCGATCAGGGGATCAGCCCCAGCATTTT. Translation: CASSGRSGDQPQHF.

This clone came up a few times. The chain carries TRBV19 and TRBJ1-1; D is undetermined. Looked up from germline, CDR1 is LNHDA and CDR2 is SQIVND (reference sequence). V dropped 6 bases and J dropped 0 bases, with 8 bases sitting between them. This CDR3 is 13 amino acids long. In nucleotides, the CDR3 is TGTGCCAGTAGCGTCTGGGTGAACACTGAAGCTTTCTTT. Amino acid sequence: CASSVWVNTEAFF. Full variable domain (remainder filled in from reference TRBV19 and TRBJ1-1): DGGITQSPKYLFRKEGQNVTLSCEQNLNHDAMYWYRQDPGQGLRLIYYSQIVNDFQKGDIAEGYSVSREKKESFPLTVTSAQKNPTAFYLCASSVWVNTEAFFGQGTRLTVV.

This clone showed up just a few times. The CDR3 DNA is TGTGCCAGCAGCGGACAGGGTTATACAGATACGCAGTATTTT. Translating it yields CASSGQGYTDTQYF. This chain connects TRBV6-1 to TRBJ2-3; 8 bases agree with TRBD1. The CDR3 is 14 residues long. Germline CDR1 is MNHNS and CDR2 is SASEGT. The J segment lost 3 bases and the V segment lost 6 bases, leaving 5 bases of the junction unmatched.

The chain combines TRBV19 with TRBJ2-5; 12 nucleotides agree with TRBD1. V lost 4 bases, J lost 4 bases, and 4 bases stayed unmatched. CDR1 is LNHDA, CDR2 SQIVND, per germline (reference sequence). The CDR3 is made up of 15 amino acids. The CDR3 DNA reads TGTGCCAGTAGTACTCGGGACAGGGGGCGAGAGACCCAGTACTTC. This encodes CASSTRDRGRETQYF.

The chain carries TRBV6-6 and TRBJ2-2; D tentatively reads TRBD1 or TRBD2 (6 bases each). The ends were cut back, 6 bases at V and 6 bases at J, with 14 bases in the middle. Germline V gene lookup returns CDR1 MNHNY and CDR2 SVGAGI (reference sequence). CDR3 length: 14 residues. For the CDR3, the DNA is TGTGCCAGCAGACCCTTGGGGGGCCCCGGGGAGCTGTTTTTT. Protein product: CASRPLGGPGELFF.

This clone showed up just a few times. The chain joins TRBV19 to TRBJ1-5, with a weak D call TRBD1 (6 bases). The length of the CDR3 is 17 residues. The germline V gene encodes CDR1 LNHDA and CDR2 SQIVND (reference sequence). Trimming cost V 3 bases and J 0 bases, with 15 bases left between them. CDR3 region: CASSIKGGFHSNQPQHF. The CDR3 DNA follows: TGTGCCAGTAGTATTAAAGGGGGATTTCATAGCAATCAGCCCCAGCATTTT.

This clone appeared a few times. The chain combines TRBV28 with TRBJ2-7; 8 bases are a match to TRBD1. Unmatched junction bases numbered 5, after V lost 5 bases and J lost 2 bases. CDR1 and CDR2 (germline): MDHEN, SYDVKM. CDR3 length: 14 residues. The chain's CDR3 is CASSHHRGTYEQYF. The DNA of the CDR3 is TGTGCCAGCAGTCACCACAGGGGGACCTACGAGCAGTACTTC.

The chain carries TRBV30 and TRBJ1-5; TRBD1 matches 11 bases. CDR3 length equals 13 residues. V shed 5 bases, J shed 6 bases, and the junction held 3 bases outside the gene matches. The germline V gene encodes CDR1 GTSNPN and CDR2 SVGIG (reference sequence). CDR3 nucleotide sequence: TGTGCCTGGGGACAGGGGGCCGGTCAGCCCCAGCATTTT. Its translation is CAWGQGAGQPQHF. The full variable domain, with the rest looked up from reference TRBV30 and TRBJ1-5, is SQTIHQWPATLVQPVGSPLSLECTVEGTSNPNLYWYRQAAGRGLQLLFYSVGIGQISSEVPQNLSASRPQDRQFILSSKKLLLSDSGFYLCAWGQGAGQPQHFGDGTRLSIL.

In DNA form, the CDR3 reads TGCGCCAGCAGCTCGGAGGGAAACTATGGCTACACCTTC. Its protein product is CASSSEGNYGYTF. The V call is TRBV5-1, the J call TRBJ1-2; no clear D gene. Trimming cost V 3 bases and J 2 bases, with 8 bases left between them. This CDR3 spans 13 amino acids. The germline CDR1 and CDR2 sequences are SGHRS and YFSETQ.

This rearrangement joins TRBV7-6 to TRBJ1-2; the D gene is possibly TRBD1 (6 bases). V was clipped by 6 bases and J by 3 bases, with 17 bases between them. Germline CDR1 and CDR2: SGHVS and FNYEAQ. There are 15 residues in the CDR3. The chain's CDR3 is CASRPDSTRDYGYTF. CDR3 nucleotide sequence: TGTGCCAGCAGACCGGACAGTACTCGGGACTATGGCTACACCTTC.

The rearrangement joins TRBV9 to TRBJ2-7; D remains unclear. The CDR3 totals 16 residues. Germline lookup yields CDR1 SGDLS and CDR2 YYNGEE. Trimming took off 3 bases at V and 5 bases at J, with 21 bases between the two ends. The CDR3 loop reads CASSASSKRLPNEQYF. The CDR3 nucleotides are TGTGCCAGCAGCGCTTCTTCGAAGAGGTTGCCCAACGAGCAGTACTTC.